What follows describes a single T cell receptor beta chain. As yet, its antigen is unknown. These data are taken from a study of shared clonotypes between healthy human individuals. At the level of the study: Donors had three CD4 naive, three CD4 memory, two CD8 naive and one CD8 memory plate apiece.

J gave up 3 bases and V 1 base, and 10 bases lay outside the gene matches. Germline V gene data show CDR1 as SGHTA and CDR2 as FQGNSA. The CDR3 totals 18 residues. Sequencing was performed with immunoSEQ multiplex PCR; in TCRdb, only in-frame clones are kept and a portion is missing. Among a few hundred thousand clones listed, roughly 70% were seen once. General observations from the study: Among donors, the sharing of clonotypes was expected to be influenced by sequencing depth.

What was sequenced was memory CD4+ T cells sorted from blood. Specified subset: CD45RA-negative fraction. The genes are TRBV7-2 and TRBJ2-1, with 9 bases aligning to TRBD2. This sequence was found in a man younger than 40 in good health. CDR3 sequence: CASSLDPPSGIFYNEQFF. The CDR3, as DNA: TGTGCCAGCAGCTTAGACCCCCCTAGCGGGATCTTCTACAATGAGCAGTTCTTC.